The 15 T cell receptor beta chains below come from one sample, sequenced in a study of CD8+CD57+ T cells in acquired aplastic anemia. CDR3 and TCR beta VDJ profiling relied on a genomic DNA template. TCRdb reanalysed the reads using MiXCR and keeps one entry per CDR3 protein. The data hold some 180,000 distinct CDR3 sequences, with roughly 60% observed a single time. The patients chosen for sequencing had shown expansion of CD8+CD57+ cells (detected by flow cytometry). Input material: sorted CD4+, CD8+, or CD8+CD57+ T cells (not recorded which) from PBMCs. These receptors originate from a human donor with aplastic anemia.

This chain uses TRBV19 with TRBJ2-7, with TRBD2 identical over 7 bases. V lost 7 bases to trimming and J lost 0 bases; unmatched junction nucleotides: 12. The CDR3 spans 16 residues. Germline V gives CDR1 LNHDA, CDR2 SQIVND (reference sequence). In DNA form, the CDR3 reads TGTGCCAGTACCCAAAGGAGCGGGACCCTCTCCTACGAGCAGTACTTC. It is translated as CASTQRSGTLSYEQYF.

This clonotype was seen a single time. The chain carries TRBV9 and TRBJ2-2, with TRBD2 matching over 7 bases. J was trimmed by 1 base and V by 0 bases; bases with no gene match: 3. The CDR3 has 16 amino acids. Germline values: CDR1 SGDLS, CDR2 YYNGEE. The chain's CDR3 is CASSVGGGMNTGELFF. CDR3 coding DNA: TGTGCCAGCAGCGTAGGGGGGGGTATGAACACCGGGGAGCTGTTTTTT.

This chain's CDR3 is CSATSHWTGVGGDTEAFF. The CDR3 bases are TGCAGTGCTACCAGCCATTGGACGGGGGTCGGAGGAGACACTGAAGCTTTCTTT. The V call is TRBV20-1, the J call TRBJ1-1; weak D call: TRBD1 (5 bases). The CDR3 contains 18 residues. Trimming took 4 bases from V and 3 from J, leaving 27 bases between them. Germline V gene data show CDR1 as DFQATT and CDR2 as SNEGSKA (reference sequence).

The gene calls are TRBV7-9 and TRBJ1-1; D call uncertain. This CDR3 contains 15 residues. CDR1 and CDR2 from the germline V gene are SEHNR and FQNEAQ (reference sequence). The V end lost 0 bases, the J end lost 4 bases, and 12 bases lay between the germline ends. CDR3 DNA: TGTGCCAGCAGCTTAGCGCCCACATTGACCACTGAAGCTTTCTTT. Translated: CASSLAPTLTTEAFF.

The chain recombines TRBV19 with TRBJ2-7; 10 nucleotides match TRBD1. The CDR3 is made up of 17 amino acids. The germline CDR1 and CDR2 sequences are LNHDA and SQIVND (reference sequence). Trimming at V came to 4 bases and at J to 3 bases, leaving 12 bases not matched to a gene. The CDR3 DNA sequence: TGTGCCAGTAGTACTTGGGCCGGGACAGGGGTAATCTACGAGCAGTACTTC. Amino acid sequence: CASSTWAGTGVIYEQYF.

The chain's CDR3 is CSARPSDTEAFF. CDR3 DNA: TGCAGTGCCCGACCGTCGGACACTGAAGCTTTCTTT. The gene calls are TRBV20-1 and TRBJ1-1; unclear D gene. The ends were cut back, 6 bases at V and 3 bases at J, with 11 bases in the middle. The CDR3 has 12 residues. The germline gives CDR1 DFQATT, CDR2 SNEGSKA (reference sequence).

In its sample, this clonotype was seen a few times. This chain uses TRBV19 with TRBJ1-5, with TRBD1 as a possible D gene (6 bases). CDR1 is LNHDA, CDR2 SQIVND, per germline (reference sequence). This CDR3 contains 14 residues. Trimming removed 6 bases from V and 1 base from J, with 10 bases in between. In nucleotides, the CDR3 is TGTGCCAGTAGGAGGACAGTGAGCAATCAGCCCCAGCATTTT. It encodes CASRRTVSNQPQHF.

CDR3 residues: CASSQGLYTEAFF. DNA for the CDR3: TGTGCCAGCAGCCAGGGTCTTTACACTGAAGCTTTCTTT. The chain is built from TRBV2 and TRBJ1-1; D may be TRBD1 (5 bases). Germline CDR1 reads SNHLY; CDR2 reads FYNNEI. The CDR3 sequence is 13 residues long. Trimming removed 6 bases at V and 3 bases at J, with 11 bases between.

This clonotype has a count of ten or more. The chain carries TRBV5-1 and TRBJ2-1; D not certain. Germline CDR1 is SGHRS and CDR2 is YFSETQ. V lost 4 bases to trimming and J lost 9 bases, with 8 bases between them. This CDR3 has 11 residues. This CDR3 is CASSPSVEQFF. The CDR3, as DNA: TGCGCCAGCAGCCCCTCAGTTGAGCAGTTCTTC.

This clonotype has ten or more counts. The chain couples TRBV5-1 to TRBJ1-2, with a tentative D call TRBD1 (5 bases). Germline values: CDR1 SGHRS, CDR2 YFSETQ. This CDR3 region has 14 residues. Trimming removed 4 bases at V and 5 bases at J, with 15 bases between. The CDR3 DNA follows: TGCGCCAGCAGCATCGCAGGGCGGGAGTATGGCTACACCTTC. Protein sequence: CASSIAGREYGYTF.

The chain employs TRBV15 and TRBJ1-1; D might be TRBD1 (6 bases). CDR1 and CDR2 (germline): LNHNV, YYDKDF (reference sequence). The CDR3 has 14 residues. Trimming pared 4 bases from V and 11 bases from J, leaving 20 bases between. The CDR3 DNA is TGTGCCACCAGCACTCAAGGGGGGTTTTTTTTGGCTTTCTTT. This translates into CATSTQGGFFLAFF.

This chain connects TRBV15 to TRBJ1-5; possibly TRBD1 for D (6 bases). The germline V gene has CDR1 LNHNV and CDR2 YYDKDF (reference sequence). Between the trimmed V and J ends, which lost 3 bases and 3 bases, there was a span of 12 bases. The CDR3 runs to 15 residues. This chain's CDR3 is CATSSYGGDNQPQHF. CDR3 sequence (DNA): TGTGCCACCAGCAGTTACGGGGGCGACAATCAGCCCCAGCATTTT.

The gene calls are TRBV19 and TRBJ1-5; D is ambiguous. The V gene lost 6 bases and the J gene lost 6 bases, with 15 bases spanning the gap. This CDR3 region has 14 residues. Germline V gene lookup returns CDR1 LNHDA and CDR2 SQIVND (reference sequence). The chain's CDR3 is CASSYGSAIQPQHF. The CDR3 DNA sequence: TGTGCCAGTAGCTACGGGTCAGCTATTCAGCCCCAGCATTTT.

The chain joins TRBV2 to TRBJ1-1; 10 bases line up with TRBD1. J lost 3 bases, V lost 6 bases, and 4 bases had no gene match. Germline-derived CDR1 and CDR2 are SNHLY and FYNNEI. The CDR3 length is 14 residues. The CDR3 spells CASRGQGGHTEAFF. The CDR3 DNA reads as TGTGCCAGCAGAGGACAGGGGGGGCACACTGAAGCTTTCTTT.

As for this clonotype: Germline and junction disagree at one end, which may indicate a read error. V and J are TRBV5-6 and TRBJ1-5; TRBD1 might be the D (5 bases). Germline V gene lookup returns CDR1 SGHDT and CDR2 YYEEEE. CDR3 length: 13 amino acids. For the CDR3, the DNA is TGTTCCAGCAGCTTGGGGGGGGGACGGCCCCAGCATTTT. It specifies CSSSLGGGRPQHF.